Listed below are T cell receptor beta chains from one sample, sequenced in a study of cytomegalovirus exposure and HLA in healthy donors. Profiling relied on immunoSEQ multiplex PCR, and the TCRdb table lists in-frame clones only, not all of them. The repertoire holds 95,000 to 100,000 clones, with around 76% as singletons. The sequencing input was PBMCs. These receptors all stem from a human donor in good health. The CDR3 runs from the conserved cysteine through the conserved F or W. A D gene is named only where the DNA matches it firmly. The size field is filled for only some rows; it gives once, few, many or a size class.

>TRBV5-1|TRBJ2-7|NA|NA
CASSLVREKAYEQYF
TGCGCCAGCAGCTTGGTACGGGAGAAGGCCTACGAGCAGTACTTC
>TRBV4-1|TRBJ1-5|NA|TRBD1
CASSPVGGQGNQPQHF
TGCGCCAGCAGCCCCGTCGGGGGACAGGGGAATCAGCCCCAGCATTTT
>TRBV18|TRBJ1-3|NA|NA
CASSPQPDRIRNTIYF
TGTGCCAGCTCACCACAACCCGACAGGATCAGAAACACCATATATTTT
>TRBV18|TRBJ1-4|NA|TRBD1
CASSPTGNPTNEKLFF
TGTGCCAGCTCACCGACAGGGAATCCAACTAATGAAAAACTGTTTTTT
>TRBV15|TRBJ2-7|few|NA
CATSDGGSYEQYF
TGTGCCACCAGCGATGGGGGGTCCTACGAGCAGTACTTC
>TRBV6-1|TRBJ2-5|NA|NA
CASSEFTRLARETQYF
TGTGCCAGCAGTGAATTCACTAGGTTGGCGCGGGAGACCCAGTACTTC
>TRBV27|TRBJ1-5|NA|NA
CASSSQGLGNQPQHF
TGTGCCAGCAGTTCCCAGGGGTTGGGCAATCAGCCCCAGCATTTT
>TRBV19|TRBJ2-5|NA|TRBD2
CASSIGGTTHETQYF
TGTGCCAGTAGTATTGGCGGGACTACCCATGAGACCCAGTACTTC
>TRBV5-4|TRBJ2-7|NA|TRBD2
CASSLAASGIPYEQYF
TGTGCCAGCAGCTTGGCGGCTAGCGGGATACCCTACGAGCAGTACTTC
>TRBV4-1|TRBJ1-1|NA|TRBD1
CASSLRGEGAPTEAFF
TGCGCCAGCAGCCTCCGGGGCGAGGGGGCTCCCACTGAAGCTTTCTTT
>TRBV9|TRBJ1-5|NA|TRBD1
CASSVGQGGNQPQHF
TGTGCCAGCAGCGTAGGACAGGGAGGCAATCAGCCCCAGCATTTT
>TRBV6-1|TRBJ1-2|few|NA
CASRRQDGYTF
TGTGCCAGCAGACGACAGGATGGCTACACCTTC
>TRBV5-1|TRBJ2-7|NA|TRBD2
CASSFSSGLSSYEQYF
TGCGCCAGCAGCTTTTCTAGCGGGTTGAGCTCCTACGAGCAGTACTTC
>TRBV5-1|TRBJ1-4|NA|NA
CASRRNPSEKLFF
TGCGCCAGCAGGCGAAATCCAAGTGAAAAACTGTTTTTT
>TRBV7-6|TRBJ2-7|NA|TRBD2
CASSPGGPTLTISYEQYF
TGTGCCAGCAGCCCGGGGGGTCCCACCTTAACAATCTCCTACGAGCAGTACTTC
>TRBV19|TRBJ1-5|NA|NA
CASTGYGNQPQHF
TGTGCCAGTACGGGGTACGGCAATCAGCCCCAGCATTTT
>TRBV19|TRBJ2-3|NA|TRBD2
CATETEAGADTQYF
TGTGCCACTGAAACCGAAGCGGGGGCAGATACGCAGTATTTT
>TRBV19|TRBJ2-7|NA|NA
CASSNGVGPYEQYF
TGTGCCAGTAGTAACGGGGTCGGCCCCTACGAGCAGTACTTC
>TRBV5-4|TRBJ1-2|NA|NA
CASSLRFSKGENYGYTF
TGTGCCAGCAGCTTGCGTTTTTCTAAGGGGGAGAACTATGGCTACACCTTC
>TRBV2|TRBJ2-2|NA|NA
CASSRGAGTGELFF
TGTGCCAGCAGTCGGGGGGCAGGGACCGGGGAGCTGTTTTTT
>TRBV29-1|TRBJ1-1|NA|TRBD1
CSGAQGAGTEAFF
TGCAGCGGTGCACAGGGGGCGGGCACTGAAGCTTTCTTT
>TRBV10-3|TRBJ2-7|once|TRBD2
CAITRGGTRYEQYF
TGTGCCATCACCCGGGGAGGGACTCGCTACGAGCAGTACTTC
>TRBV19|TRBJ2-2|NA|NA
CASTPRTPSSGELFF
TGTGCCAGTACACCCAGGACTCCATCGAGCGGGGAGCTGTTTTTT
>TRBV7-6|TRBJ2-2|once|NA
CASALGVSGELFF
TGTGCCAGCGCCCTCGGAGTTTCCGGGGAGCTGTTTTTT
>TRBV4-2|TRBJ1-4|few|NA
CASSQQSDYNEKLFF
TGTGCCAGCAGCCAACAGTCTGACTATAATGAAAAACTGTTTTTT
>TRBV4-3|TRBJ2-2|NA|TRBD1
CASSPDRGDNTGELFF
TGCGCCAGCAGCCCCGACAGGGGGGATAACACCGGGGAGCTGTTTTTT
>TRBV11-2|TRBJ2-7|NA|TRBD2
CASSRLGLAYEQYF
TGTGCCAGCAGCCGATTGGGACTAGCTTACGAGCAGTACTTC
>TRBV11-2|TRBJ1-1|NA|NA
CASSLSVQGIEAFF
TGTGCCAGCAGCTTAAGTGTACAGGGAATTGAAGCTTTCTTT
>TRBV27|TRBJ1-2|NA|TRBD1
CASSGAGGVYGYTF
TGTGCCAGCAGTGGGGCAGGGGGAGTCTATGGCTACACCTTC
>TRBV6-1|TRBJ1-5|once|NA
CASSESPNQPQHF
TGTGCCAGCAGTGAGAGTCCAAATCAGCCCCAGCATTTT
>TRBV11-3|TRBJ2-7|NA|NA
CASSSSRDRYEQYF
TGTGCCAGCAGCTCTTCCAGGGATCGGTACGAGCAGTACTTC
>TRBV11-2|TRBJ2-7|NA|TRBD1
CASSLDPGQRSLEQYF
TGTGCCAGCAGCTTAGATCCGGGACAGAGATCTCTAGAGCAGTACTTC
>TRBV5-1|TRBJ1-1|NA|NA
CASKCLGEWCTEAFF
TGCGCCAGCAAGTGCCTCGGGGAGTGGTGCACTGAAGCTTTCTTT
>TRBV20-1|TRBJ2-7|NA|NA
CSARGPTEQYF
TGCAGTGCTAGAGGTCCAACTGAGCAGTACTTC
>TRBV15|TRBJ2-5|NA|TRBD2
CATSRDPAGGPRTQYF
TGTGCCACCAGCAGAGACCCGGCGGGGGGACCGAGGACCCAGTACTTC
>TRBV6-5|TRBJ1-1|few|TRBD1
CASSRGTGGTEAFF
TGTGCCAGCAGTAGGGGGACAGGTGGGACTGAAGCTTTCTTT
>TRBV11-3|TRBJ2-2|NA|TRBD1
CASSPGTVGTGELFF
TGTGCCAGCAGCCCCGGGACAGTGGGCACCGGGGAGCTGTTTTTT
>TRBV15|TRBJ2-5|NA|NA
CATSTDDYRGETQYF
TGTGCCACCAGCACCGATGACTACCGGGGAGAGACCCAGTACTTC
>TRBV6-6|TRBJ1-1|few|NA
CASSYAGENTEAFF
TGTGCCAGCAGTTACGCGGGGGAGAACACTGAAGCTTTCTTT
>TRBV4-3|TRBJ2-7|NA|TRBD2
CASSPGLAGRAYEQYF
TGCGCCAGCAGCCCGGGACTAGCGGGCCGAGCCTACGAGCAGTACTTC
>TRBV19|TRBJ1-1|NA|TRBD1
CASRLRPGQMYTEAFF
TGTGCCAGTAGATTACGGCCGGGACAGATGTACACTGAAGCTTTCTTT